The 11 T cell receptor beta chains below all came from one sample that was sequenced in a study of CD8+ T cells in alopecia areata. cDNA reverse transcribed from extracted RNA served as the sequencing template. Sequencing was performed with immunoSEQ multiplex PCR; in TCRdb, only in-frame clones are kept and a portion is missing. The sample yields about 82,000 clones, roughly 51% seen once. The specimen was NKG2D-high CD8+ T cells sorted from blood. The receptors derive from a human donor with alopecia areata.

This sequence joins TRBV29-1 and TRBJ2-1, with 7 bases fitting TRBD2. The germline CDR1 and CDR2 sequences are SQVTM and ANQGSEA. The junction had 4 bases not matched to a gene; V was cut back by 7 bases and J by 4 bases. The CDR3 runs to 12 residues. CDR3 in amino acids: CSAPSGYNEQFF. The CDR3 DNA reads as TGCAGCGCCCCTAGCGGTTACAATGAGCAGTTCTTC.

This chain connects TRBV29-1 to TRBJ1-1; D is perhaps TRBD1 (6 bases). There are 15 residues in the CDR3. The germline V gene encodes CDR1 SQVTM and CDR2 ANQGSEA. With 0 bases removed from V and 3 bases from J, the gap between germline ends came to 14 bases. The CDR3 spells CSVEDSGDRDTEAFF. CDR3 bases: TGCAGCGTTGAAGATTCAGGGGATAGGGACACTGAAGCTTTCTTT.

This clone has a handful of counts. The chain joins TRBV5-6 to TRBJ2-1, with TRBD2 matching over 9 bases. The length of the CDR3 is 15 residues. The junction had 9 bases not matched to a gene; V was cut back by 3 bases and J by 8 bases. Germline V lookup: CDR1 SGHDT, CDR2 YYEEEE. This CDR3 is CASSSGTSSGDEQFF. CDR3 coding DNA: TGTGCCAGCAGCTCCGGGACTAGCTCTGGGGATGAGCAGTTCTTC.

The rearrangement uses TRBV27 and TRBJ2-1; D possibly corresponds to TRBD1 (5 bases). CDR3 size: 12 residues. The V and J ends lost 4 bases and 6 bases respectively, with 7 bases between them. Germline lookup yields CDR1 MNHEY and CDR2 SMNVEV (reference sequence). The DNA for the CDR3 is TGTGCCAGCAGTTCCAGGGTCAATGAGCAGTTCTTC. Protein product: CASSSRVNEQFF.

The rearrangement uses TRBV30 and TRBJ1-1; D perhaps matches TRBD1 (5 bases). The ends were cut back, 0 bases at V and 8 bases at J, with 10 bases in the middle. Germline CDR1 reads GTSNPN; CDR2 reads SVGIG (reference sequence). The length of the CDR3 is 12 residues. The chain's CDR3 is CAWSVSGPEAFF. As DNA, the CDR3 is TGTGCCTGGAGTGTATCGGGGCCCGAAGCTTTCTTT.

This chain connects TRBV19 to TRBJ2-1; 8 bases line up with TRBD1. The V and J ends lost 4 bases and 7 bases, in that order; junction bases with no gene match: 9. The CDR3 has 15 residues. CDR1 and CDR2 from the germline V gene are LNHDA and SQIVND (reference sequence). CDR3 DNA: TGTGCCAGTAGTACCAGGACAGGGTTAGTAAATGAGCAGTTCTTC. Protein sequence: CASSTRTGLVNEQFF.

Here the CDR3 reads CASSLMVGRAVRFHEQFF. DNA for the CDR3: TGTGCCAGCAGCTTAATGGTCGGGAGGGCCGTCAGATTCCATGAGCAGTTCTTC. The chain is built from TRBV11-2 and TRBJ2-1, with 8 positions matching TRBD2. Trimming removed 2 bases from V and 8 bases from J; junction bases left unmatched: 17. This CDR3 region has 18 residues. Germline loops: CDR1 SGHAT, CDR2 FQNNGV.

The chain employs TRBV27 and TRBJ1-5; D gene ambiguous. The V end lost 5 bases, the J end lost 4 bases, and 9 bases lay between the germline ends. The CDR3 is 13 residues long. Germline CDR1 is MNHEY and CDR2 is SMNVEV (reference sequence). The chain's CDR3 is CASSPEFNQPQHF. DNA of the CDR3: TGTGCCAGCAGTCCGGAATTTAATCAGCCCCAGCATTTT.

This clone was counted only a few times. This sequence joins TRBV29-1 and TRBJ2-1; tentative D call: TRBD2 (6 bases). Germline V gene data show CDR1 as SQVTM and CDR2 as ANQGSEA. The CDR3 is 11 amino acids. Trimming removed 7 bases at V and 9 bases at J, with 13 bases between. CDR3 in DNA: TGCAGCGGCAACGCGGGACGTGAGCAGTTCTTC. Translation: CSGNAGREQFF.

The chain links TRBV7-9 to TRBJ2-3; D is unresolved. The germline V gene has CDR1 SEHNR and CDR2 FQNEAQ (reference sequence). The V and J ends lost 5 bases and 8 bases respectively, with 11 bases between them. The CDR3 extends over 12 amino acids. The CDR3: CASSHDSITQYF. CDR3 sequence (DNA): TGTGCCAGCAGCCATGATAGTATTACGCAGTATTTT.

The chain employs TRBV2 and TRBJ2-5, with 9 bases lining up with TRBD1. This CDR3 comprises 19 residues. Germline CDR1 reads SNHLY; CDR2 reads FYNNEI. With 4 bases clipped from V and 1 base from J, the junction kept 16 bases outside the gene matches. The CDR3 DNA is TGTGCCAGCAGTGCACCCGGGACAGGGATATCCATTGGCCAAGAGACCCAGTACTTC. Encoded protein: CASSAPGTGISIGQETQYF.